The 23 T cell receptor beta chains in this list originate from one sample, sequenced in a study of blood T cell repertoires in COVID-19. Produced via immunoSEQ multiplex PCR; TCRdb's table is partial and in-frame only. Of approximately 110,000 clones listed, around 83% are singletons. Sequencing was carried out using peripheral blood. These receptor sequences come from a human donor in a cohort sampled during active COVID-19.

V gene TRBV19 combines with J gene TRBJ2-2, with TRBD2 identical over 9 bases. Per the germline V gene, CDR1 is LNHDA and CDR2 is SQIVND (reference sequence). The CDR3 covers 13 residues. Trimming took 4 bases from V and 11 from J; bases not matched to a gene: 5. In DNA, the CDR3 is TGTGCCAGTAGTACTCGCGGGGGGGGTGAGCTGTTTTTT. Translation gives CASSTRGGGELFF.

The chain is built from TRBV5-1 and TRBJ2-5; 7 bases map to TRBD1. Germline trimming cut 3 bases from V and 2 bases from J; bases unmatched to any gene: 7. Germline-derived CDR1 and CDR2 are SGHRS and YFSETQ. The CDR3 is made up of 15 amino acids. CDR3 coding DNA: TGCGCCAGCAGCTCGCAACCGGGACAGCAAGAGACCCAGTACTTC. It encodes CASSSQPGQQETQYF.

The chain carries TRBV5-6 and TRBJ2-7; the match to TRBD2 covers 9 bases. Germline-derived CDR1 and CDR2 are SGHDT and YYEEEE. V shed 5 bases, J shed 2 bases, and the junction held 2 bases outside the gene matches. The CDR3 has 13 residues. The CDR3 nucleotides read TGTGCCAGCAGGATAGCGGGAGCCTACGAGCAGTACTTC. Translation: CASRIAGAYEQYF.

The genes are TRBV5-4 and TRBJ1-3; 9 bases fit TRBD1. With 3 bases clipped from V and 6 bases from J, the junction kept 7 bases outside the gene matches. Per the germline V gene, CDR1 is SGHNT and CDR2 is YYREEE (reference sequence). CDR3 size: 15 residues. The CDR3 DNA follows: TGTGCCAGCAGCTCTCCGGGACAGGGAGTAAACACCATATATTTT. This sequence encodes CASSSPGQGVNTIYF.

This clone was counted between two and nine times. This chain joins TRBV15 and TRBJ1-4; 8 nucleotides match TRBD1. The length of the CDR3 is 17 residues. The ends lost 0 bases at V and 7 bases at J; junction bases unmatched: 10. CDR1 and CDR2 from the germline V gene are LNHNV and YYDKDF (reference sequence). DNA of the CDR3: TGTGCCACCAGCAGAGATTGGGGGCAGGGGGCGCTTGAAAAACTGTTTTTT. Translated: CATSRDWGQGALEKLFF.

J is TRBJ2-7 and V is TRBV28, with a possible D match to TRBD1 (5 bases). Germline V CDR1 and CDR2: MDHEN, SYDVKM. This CDR3 is 14 amino acids long. Trimming removed 5 bases from V and 2 bases from J, with 13 bases in between. The CDR3 DNA follows: TGTGCCAGCAGTGATGGCAGGGCCCCCTACGAGCAGTACTTC. It yields the protein CASSDGRAPYEQYF.

The chain is built from TRBV19 and TRBJ2-7, with D perhaps TRBD2 (6 bases). Trimming pared 1 base from V and 0 bases from J, leaving 10 bases between. CDR3 length: 15 residues. The germline CDR1 and CDR2 sequences are LNHDA and SQIVND (reference sequence). The DNA for the CDR3 is TGTGCCAGTAGTATAGTGGCGGGAAGCTCCTACGAGCAGTACTTC. Its translation is CASSIVAGSSYEQYF. Based on the CDR3 plus reference TRBV19 and TRBJ2-7, the full variable domain is DGGITQSPKYLFRKEGQNVTLSCEQNLNHDAMYWYRQDPGQGLRLIYYSQIVNDFQKGDIAEGYSVSREKKESFPLTVTSAQKNPTAFYLCASSIVAGSSYEQYFGPGTRLTVT.

A remark on this clone: Other nucleotide sequences in the sample specify the same CDR3. The chain couples TRBV6-6 to TRBJ1-1; D gene unclear. The V gene's germline CDR1 is MNHNY and CDR2 SVGAGI (reference sequence). V gave up 2 bases and J gave up 0 bases, with 7 bases separating them. The CDR3 runs to 14 residues. The CDR3 region has the DNA TGTGCCAGCAGTTACCCAGAGGTGAACACTGAAGCTTTCTTT. It is translated as CASSYPEVNTEAFF.

The chain combines TRBV6-2 or TRBV6-3 with TRBJ1-1; 7 nucleotides line up with TRBD1. The CDR3 has 14 residues. The germline V gene has CDR1 MNHEY and CDR2 SVGEGT. V shed 6 bases, J shed 0 bases, and the junction held 4 bases outside the gene matches. The DNA of the CDR3 is TGTGCCAGCAGCAATACAGGGGTGAACACTGAAGCTTTCTTT. Translation: CASSNTGVNTEAFF.

The rearrangement uses TRBV7-8 and TRBJ2-5, with 11 nucleotides matching TRBD2. V lost 6 bases to trimming and J lost 10 bases; unmatched junction nucleotides: 19. Per the germline V gene, CDR1 is SGHVS and CDR2 is FQNEAQ. The CDR3 runs to 17 residues. Here the CDR3 reads CASRLIGLAGGAGDQYF. In nucleotides, the CDR3 is TGTGCCAGCAGATTAATAGGCCTAGCGGGGGGCGCTGGGGACCAGTACTTC.

The rearrangement links TRBV10-3 to TRBJ2-5; a possible D gene is TRBD2 (6 bases). The V and J ends lost 2 bases and 2 bases respectively, with 6 bases between them. The length of the CDR3 is 13 residues. Germline values: CDR1 ENHRY, CDR2 SYGVKD. The CDR3 loop reads CAISEGLQETQYF. CDR3 coding DNA: TGTGCCATCAGTGAGGGACTACAAGAGACCCAGTACTTC.

The chain joins TRBV5-6 to TRBJ2-3; D perhaps matches TRBD1 (5 bases). Per germline, CDR1 SGHDT and CDR2 YYEEEE. Trimming shortened V by 2 bases and J by 4 bases, and 11 bases separated the two germline ends. This CDR3 region has 14 residues. In DNA form, the CDR3 reads TGTGCCAGCAGCTTAGTAGACAGCCCAGATACGCAGTATTTT. Translating gives CASSLVDSPDTQYF.

The chain combines TRBV9 with TRBJ2-5; 7 bases are shared with TRBD1. The germline V gene encodes CDR1 SGDLS and CDR2 YYNGEE. V was clipped by 2 bases and J by 5 bases; unmatched bases: 3. This CDR3 has 13 amino acids. The CDR3: CASSVRQGETQYF. CDR3 nucleotide sequence: TGTGCCAGCAGCGTTAGACAGGGCGAGACCCAGTACTTC.

The chain carries TRBV9 and TRBJ2-1; the match to TRBD2 covers 12 bases. Looked up from germline, CDR1 is SGDLS and CDR2 is YYNGEE. The CDR3 spans 17 residues. The V gene end was trimmed by 3 bases and the J gene end by 6 bases; junction bases not matched to a gene: 10. Here the CDR3 reads CASSAASGRAHSNEQFF. The CDR3 nucleotides are TGTGCCAGCAGCGCTGCTAGCGGGAGGGCCCATAGCAATGAGCAGTTCTTC.

The chain links TRBV19 to TRBJ2-3; TRBD2 matches at 8 bases. The CDR3 extends over 16 amino acids. CDR1 is LNHDA and CDR2 is SQIVND in the germline V gene (reference sequence). The V segment lost 7 bases and the J segment 3 bases; nucleotides outside the gene matches: 12. In DNA, the CDR3 is TGTGCCAGTAAAATCCGGGCTAGCGGGCCAACAGATACGCAGTATTTT. Translation gives CASKIRASGPTDTQYF.

The V call is TRBV24-1, the J call TRBJ2-2; D is possibly TRBD1 (7 bases). The CDR3 totals 15 residues. In germline, CDR1 is KGHDR, CDR2 SFDVKD. Trimming removed 6 bases from V and 4 bases from J, with 14 bases in between. CDR3 amino acids: CATSSGGSGTGELFF. CDR3 nucleotide sequence: TGTGCCACCAGTTCAGGGGGGAGTGGCACCGGGGAGCTGTTTTTT.

The chain's CDR3 is CASGRNNSPLHF. CDR3 coding DNA: TGTGCCTCCGGGAGAAATAATTCACCCCTCCACTTT. The chain carries TRBV30 and TRBJ1-6; D is unclear. Trimming removed 7 bases from V and 5 bases from J, with 9 bases in between. CDR1 and CDR2 (germline): GTSNPN, SVGIG (reference sequence). The CDR3 extends over 12 amino acids.

This clone occurred once. As DNA, the CDR3 is TGTGCCACCAGTGACCCTCTCCCACTATCAGGGGCCCAAGAGACCCAGTACTTC. It specifies CATSDPLPLSGAQETQYF. This chain connects TRBV24-1 to TRBJ2-5; tentatively, D is TRBD1 (6 bases). Trimming stripped 4 bases from V and 1 base from J, with 21 bases between. From germline, CDR1 is KGHDR and CDR2 SFDVKD. The CDR3 consists of 18 residues.

The chain uses TRBV15 and TRBJ1-1; possibly TRBD1 for D (6 bases). The CDR3 loop spans 14 amino acids. V was cut by 3 bases and J by 1 base, with 9 bases left in between. CDR1 and CDR2 from the germline V gene are LNHNV and YYDKDF (reference sequence). The CDR3 protein is CATSREGGNTEAFF. The CDR3 DNA follows: TGTGCCACCAGCAGGGAAGGGGGGAACACTGAAGCTTTCTTT.

The table lists this clone with a count of one. This chain connects TRBV6-1 to TRBJ1-2; maybe TRBD1 (5 bases). The CDR3 contains 14 residues. V was trimmed by 1 base and J by 4 bases, leaving 10 bases between them. Germline V gives CDR1 MNHNS, CDR2 SASEGT. The CDR3 DNA reads as TGTGCCAGCAGTGAAGGCGAGACAGCCTATGGCTACACCTTC. It specifies CASSEGETAYGYTF.

As to this clone: The sample holds other DNA sequences that translate to the same CDR3. This chain joins TRBV29-1 and TRBJ2-3; 8 bases are shared with TRBD2. V was clipped by 3 bases and J by 4 bases; unmatched bases: 6. The length of the CDR3 is 14 residues. Germline lookup yields CDR1 SQVTM and CDR2 ANQGSEA. The CDR3 bases are TGCAGCGTTGATGGCGCGGGAGGATCAGATACGCAGTATTTT. Its translation is CSVDGAGGSDTQYF.

The chain is built from TRBV4-1 and TRBJ2-5; 8 bases match TRBD1. This CDR3 has 15 residues. J lost 7 bases, V lost 1 base, and 8 bases had no gene match. The germline V gene has CDR1 MGHRA and CDR2 YSYEKL. CDR3 bases: TGCGCCAGCAGCCAAGCGGACAGGGAAGGCGCGACCCAGTACTTC. Translation: CASSQADREGATQYF.

This clone was seen a single time. The chain links TRBV5-1 to TRBJ2-7, with 7 positions matching TRBD1. Looked up from germline, CDR1 is SGHRS and CDR2 is YFSETQ. The V segment lost 0 bases and the J segment 3 bases; nucleotides outside the gene matches: 3. This CDR3 has 14 amino acids. In DNA form, the CDR3 reads TGCGCCAGCAGCTTGGGGGACAGCTTCTACGAGCAGTACTTC. This codes for CASSLGDSFYEQYF.